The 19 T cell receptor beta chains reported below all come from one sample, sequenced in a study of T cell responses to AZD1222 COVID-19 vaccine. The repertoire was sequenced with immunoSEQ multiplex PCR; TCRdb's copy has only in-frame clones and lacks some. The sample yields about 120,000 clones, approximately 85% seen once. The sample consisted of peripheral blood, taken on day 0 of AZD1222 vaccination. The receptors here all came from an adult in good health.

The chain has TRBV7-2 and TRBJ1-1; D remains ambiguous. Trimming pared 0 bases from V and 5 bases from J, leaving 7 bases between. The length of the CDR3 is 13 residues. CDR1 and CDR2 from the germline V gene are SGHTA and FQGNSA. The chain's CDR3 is CASSLAVDTEAFF. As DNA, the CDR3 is TGTGCCAGCAGCTTAGCTGTGGATACTGAAGCTTTCTTT.

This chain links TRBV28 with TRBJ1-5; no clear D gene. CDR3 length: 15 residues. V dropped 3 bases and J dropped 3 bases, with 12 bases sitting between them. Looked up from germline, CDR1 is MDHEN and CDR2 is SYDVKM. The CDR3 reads CASSFPQEANQPQHF. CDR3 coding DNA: TGTGCCAGCAGTTTTCCCCAGGAGGCCAATCAGCCCCAGCATTTT.

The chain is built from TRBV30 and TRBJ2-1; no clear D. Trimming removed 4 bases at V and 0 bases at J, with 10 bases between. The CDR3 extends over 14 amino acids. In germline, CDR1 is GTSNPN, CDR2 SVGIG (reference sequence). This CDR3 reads CAWTLRLSYNEQFF. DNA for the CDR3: TGTGCCTGGACCCTCCGCCTCTCCTACAATGAGCAGTTCTTC.

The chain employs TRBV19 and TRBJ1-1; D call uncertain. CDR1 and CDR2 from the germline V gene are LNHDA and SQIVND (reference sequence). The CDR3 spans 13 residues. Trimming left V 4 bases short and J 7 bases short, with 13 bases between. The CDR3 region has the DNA TGTGCCAGTAGTAACGGTCCGGGTGGTGAAGCTTTCTTT. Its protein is CASSNGPGGEAFF.

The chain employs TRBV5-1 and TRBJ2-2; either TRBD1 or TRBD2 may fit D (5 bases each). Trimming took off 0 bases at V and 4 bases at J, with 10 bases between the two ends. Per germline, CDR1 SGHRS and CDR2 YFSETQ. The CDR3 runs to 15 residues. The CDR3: CASSLGDGTTGELFF. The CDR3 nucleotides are TGCGCCAGCAGCTTGGGTGACGGGACCACCGGGGAGCTGTTTTTT.

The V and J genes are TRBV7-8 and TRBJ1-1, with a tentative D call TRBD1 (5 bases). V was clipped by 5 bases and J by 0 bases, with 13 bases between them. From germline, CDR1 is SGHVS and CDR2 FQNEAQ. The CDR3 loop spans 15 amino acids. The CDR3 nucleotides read TGTGCCAGCAGCCCGCTTGGGGCATTGAACACTGAAGCTTTCTTT. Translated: CASSPLGALNTEAFF.

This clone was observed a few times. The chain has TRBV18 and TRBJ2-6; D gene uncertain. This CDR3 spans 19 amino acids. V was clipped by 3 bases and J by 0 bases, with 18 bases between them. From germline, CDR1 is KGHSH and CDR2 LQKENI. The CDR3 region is CASSPLVGPSLSGANVLTF. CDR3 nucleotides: TGTGCCAGCTCACCTTTGGTGGGTCCATCCCTCTCTGGGGCCAACGTCCTGACTTTC.

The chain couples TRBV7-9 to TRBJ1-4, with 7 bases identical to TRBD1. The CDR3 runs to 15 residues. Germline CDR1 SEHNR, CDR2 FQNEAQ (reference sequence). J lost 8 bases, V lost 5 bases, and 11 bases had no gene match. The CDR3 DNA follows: TGTGCCAGCAGCGTTACGACAGGGATTATGGAAAAACTGTTTTTT. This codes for CASSVTTGIMEKLFF. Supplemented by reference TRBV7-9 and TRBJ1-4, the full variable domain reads DTGVSQNPRHKITKRGQNVTFRCDPISEHNRLYWYRQTLGQGPEFLTYFQNEAQLEKSRLLSDRFSAERPKGSFSTLEIQRTEQGDSAMYLCASSVTTGIMEKLFFGSGTQLSVL.

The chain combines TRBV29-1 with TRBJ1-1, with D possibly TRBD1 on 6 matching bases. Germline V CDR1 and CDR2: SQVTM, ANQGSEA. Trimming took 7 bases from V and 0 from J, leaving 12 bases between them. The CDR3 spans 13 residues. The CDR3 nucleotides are TGCAGCGGAGGGACATTCATGAACACTGAAGCTTTCTTT. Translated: CSGGTFMNTEAFF.

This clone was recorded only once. In nucleotides, the CDR3 is TGTGCCAGCAGCTTTGACTCCAAGAACGGGGAGCTGTTTTTT. Its protein product is CASSFDSKNGELFF. V usage is TRBV5-6 and J usage is TRBJ2-2; D not resolved. From germline, CDR1 is SGHDT and CDR2 YYEEEE. This CDR3 spans 14 amino acids. With 2 bases removed from V and 7 bases from J, the gap between germline ends came to 12 bases. Together with reference TRBV5-6 and TRBJ2-2, the CDR3 gives the full variable domain: DAGVTQSPTHLIKTRGQQVTLRCSPKSGHDTVSWYQQALGQGPQFIFQYYEEEERQRGNFPDRFSGHQFPNYSSELNVNALLLGDSALYLCASSFDSKNGELFFGEGSRLTVL.

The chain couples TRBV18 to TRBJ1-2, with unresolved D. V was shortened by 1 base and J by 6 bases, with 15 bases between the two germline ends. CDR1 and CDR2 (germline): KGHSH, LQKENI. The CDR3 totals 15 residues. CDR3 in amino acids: CASSPRDGPTDGYTF. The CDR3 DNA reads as TGTGCCAGCTCACCACGCGACGGCCCCACCGATGGCTACACCTTC.

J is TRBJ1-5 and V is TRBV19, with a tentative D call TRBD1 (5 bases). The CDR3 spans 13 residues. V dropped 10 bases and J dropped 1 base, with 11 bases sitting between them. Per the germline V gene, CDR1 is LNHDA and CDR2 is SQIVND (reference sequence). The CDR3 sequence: CATWGGSNQPQHF. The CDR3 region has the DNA TGTGCCACTTGGGGGGGGAGCAATCAGCCCCAGCATTTT. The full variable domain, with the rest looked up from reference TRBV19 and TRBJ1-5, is DGGITQSPKYLFRKEGQNVTLSCEQNLNHDAMYWYRQDPGQGLRLIYYSQIVNDFQKGDIAEGYSVSREKKESFPLTVTSAQKNPTAFYLCATWGGSNQPQHFGDGTRLSIL.

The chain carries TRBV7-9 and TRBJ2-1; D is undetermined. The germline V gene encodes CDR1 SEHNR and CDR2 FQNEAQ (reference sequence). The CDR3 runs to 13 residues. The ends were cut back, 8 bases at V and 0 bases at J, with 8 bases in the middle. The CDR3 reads CASLGSSYNEQFF. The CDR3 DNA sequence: TGTGCCAGCCTGGGTAGCTCCTACAATGAGCAGTTCTTC.

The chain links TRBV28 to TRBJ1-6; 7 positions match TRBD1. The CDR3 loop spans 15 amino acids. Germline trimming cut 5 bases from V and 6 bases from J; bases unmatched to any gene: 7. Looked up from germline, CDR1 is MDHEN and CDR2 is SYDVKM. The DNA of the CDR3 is TGTGCCAGCAGTCCCCAGCGACAGGGTAATTCACCCCTCCACTTT. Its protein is CASSPQRQGNSPLHF.

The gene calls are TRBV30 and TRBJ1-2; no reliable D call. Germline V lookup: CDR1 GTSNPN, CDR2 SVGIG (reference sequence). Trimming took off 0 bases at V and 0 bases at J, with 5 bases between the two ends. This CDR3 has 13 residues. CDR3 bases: TGTGCCTGGAGTGTCTCCGCTAACTATGGCTACACCTTC. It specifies CAWSVSANYGYTF.

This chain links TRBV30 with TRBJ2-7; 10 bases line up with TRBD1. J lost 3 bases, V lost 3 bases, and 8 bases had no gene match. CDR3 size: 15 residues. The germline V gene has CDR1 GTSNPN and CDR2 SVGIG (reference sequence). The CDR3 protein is CAWSRKGQGYYEQYF. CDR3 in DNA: TGTGCCTGGAGCCGGAAGGGACAGGGGTACTACGAGCAGTACTTC.

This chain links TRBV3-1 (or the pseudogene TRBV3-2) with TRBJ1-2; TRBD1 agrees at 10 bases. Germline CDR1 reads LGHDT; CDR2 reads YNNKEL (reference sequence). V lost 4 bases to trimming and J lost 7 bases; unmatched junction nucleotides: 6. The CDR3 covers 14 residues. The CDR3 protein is CASSRTGTGVGYTF. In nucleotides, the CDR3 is TGTGCCAGCAGCCGCACCGGGACAGGGGTTGGCTACACCTTC.

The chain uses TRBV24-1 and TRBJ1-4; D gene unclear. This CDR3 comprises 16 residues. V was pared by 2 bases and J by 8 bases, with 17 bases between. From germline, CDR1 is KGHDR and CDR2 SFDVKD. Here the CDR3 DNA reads TGTGCCACCAGTGATTCTACCCGGGAAGGGTCAGAAAAACTGTTTTTT. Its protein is CATSDSTREGSEKLFF.

Written as DNA, the CDR3 is TGTGCCAGCAGGGACAGGGTCGGCGGCTACACCTTC. This sequence encodes CASRDRVGGYTF. The rearrangement links TRBV12-3 or TRBV12-4 to TRBJ1-2, with 8 nucleotides matching TRBD1. V trimming: 6 bases; J trimming: 8 bases; junction bases outside the gene matches: 5. The CDR3 sequence is 12 residues long.